This entry lists 20 T cell receptor beta chains sequenced from one sample in a study of technical replicates of blood from a few donors. Some clones are missing from TCRdb's copy, which holds only in-frame ones; the method was immunoSEQ multiplex PCR. The sample carries about 50,000 clones, approximately 95% recorded once. Material for sequencing was T cells isolated from PBMCs. These receptors were collected from a human donor in good health.

The gene calls are TRBV6-5 and TRBJ1-5; no clear D gene. Deletions cut 5 bases from V and 1 base from J, with 9 bases between. Germline V gene sequence: CDR1 MNHEY, CDR2 SVGAGI. This CDR3 is 14 amino acids long. CDR3 sequence reads: CASSQRRSNQPQHF. The CDR3 DNA is TGTGCCAGCAGTCAACGTCGGAGCAATCAGCCCCAGCATTTT.

In its sample, this clone was seen a few times. This chain joins TRBV7-2 and TRBJ2-1; possibly TRBD1 for D (6 bases). V was trimmed by 1 base and J by 5 bases, leaving 12 bases between them. Germline V gives CDR1 SGHTA, CDR2 FQGNSA. The CDR3 covers 15 residues. In nucleotides, the CDR3 is TGTGCCAGCAGCTTAGGTCGCAGGGGCAACAATGAGCAGTTCTTC. Protein product: CASSLGRRGNNEQFF.

The V call is TRBV7-3, the J call TRBJ2-1; 9 positions match TRBD2. The CDR3 consists of 16 residues. Trimming removed 5 bases from V and 2 bases from J; junction bases left unmatched: 7. Germline V gene lookup returns CDR1 SGHTA and CDR2 FQGTGA. This chain's CDR3 is CASSPLAGVPYNEQFF. Written as DNA, the CDR3 is TGTGCCAGCAGCCCATTAGCGGGAGTTCCCTACAATGAGCAGTTCTTC.

This chain uses TRBV7-2 with TRBJ1-4; D remains unclear. Trimming stripped 1 base from V and 8 bases from J, with 8 bases between. CDR1 and CDR2 from the germline V gene are SGHTA and FQGNSA. The CDR3 is made up of 13 amino acids. The CDR3 DNA is TGTGCCAGCAGCTTAGATCGGGGAGAAAAACTGTTTTTT. Amino acids: CASSLDRGEKLFF.

This chain joins TRBV7-9 and TRBJ2-3; 15 bases fit TRBD2. The CDR3 has 16 amino acids. CDR1 is SEHNR and CDR2 is FQNEAQ in the germline V gene (reference sequence). V dropped 2 bases and J dropped 5; count of bases not matched to a gene: 2. The CDR3 loop is CASSLMGLAGGDTQYF. DNA for the CDR3: TGTGCCAGCAGCTTAATGGGACTAGCGGGAGGAGATACGCAGTATTTT.

V is TRBV5-4 and J is TRBJ1-1; 7 nucleotides agree with TRBD1. The germline V gene encodes CDR1 SGHNT and CDR2 YYREEE (reference sequence). The trim removed 4 bases at V and 6 bases at J, leaving 12 bases unmatched. The CDR3 length is 15 residues. The CDR3 coding sequence is TGTGCCAGCAGCCGGGACAGTCCCGCCAACGCTGAAGCTTTCTTT. As protein: CASSRDSPANAEAFF.

The chain combines TRBV6-1 with TRBJ2-7, with D perhaps matching TRBD1 (6 bases). Between the trimmed V and J ends, which lost 4 bases and 6 bases, there was a span of 13 bases. This CDR3 is built from 13 residues. CDR1 is MNHNS and CDR2 is SASEGT in the germline V gene. Here the CDR3 DNA reads TGTGCCAGCAGTGCTTCAGGGGCTGGCGAGCAGTACTTC. Its protein product is CASSASGAGEQYF.

The gene calls are TRBV4-3 and TRBJ1-3; D gene uncertain. This CDR3 region has 18 residues. V was pared by 0 bases and J by 0 bases, with 15 bases between. Germline V gene data show CDR1 as LGHNA and CDR2 as YSLEER. The CDR3 loop reads CASSQDTVRTSSGNTIYF. As DNA, the CDR3 is TGCGCCAGCAGCCAAGATACGGTCAGAACTAGCTCTGGAAACACCATATATTTT.

The chain combines TRBV30 with TRBJ2-4, with D possibly matching TRBD2 (5 bases). The CDR3 loop spans 13 amino acids. V lost 1 base and J 8 bases, leaving 12 bases between the germline ends. Germline V lookup: CDR1 GTSNPN, CDR2 SVGIG (reference sequence). The CDR3 region is CAWSARTADIQYF. For the CDR3, the DNA is TGTGCCTGGAGTGCTAGGACTGCGGACATTCAGTACTTC.

The CDR3 DNA is TGTGCCAGCAGTACATCCTACGAGCAGTACTTC. It codes for CASSTSYEQYF. The rearrangement uses TRBV25-1 and TRBJ2-7; D gene uncertain. There are 11 residues in the CDR3. Germline V gives CDR1 MGHDK, CDR2 SYGVNS. Trimming pared 5 bases from V and 1 base from J, leaving 3 bases between.

This clone appeared once. CDR3 in amino acids: CASSPWTSGRAHEQYF. The DNA of the CDR3 is TGCGCCAGCAGCCCTTGGACTAGCGGGAGGGCCCACGAGCAGTACTTC. The V and J genes are TRBV4-1 and TRBJ2-7, with 15 bases identical to TRBD2. Germline values: CDR1 MGHRA, CDR2 YSYEKL. The V segment lost 4 bases and the J segment 5 bases; nucleotides outside the gene matches: 6. The CDR3 runs to 16 residues.

DNA of the CDR3: TGTGCCAGCAGCTTGAGTACAGGGGGCGGACAAGAGACCCAGTACTTC. It encodes CASSLSTGGGQETQYF. This chain connects TRBV7-2 to TRBJ2-5; 9 nucleotides line up with TRBD1. The germline gives CDR1 SGHTA, CDR2 FQGNSA. The CDR3 consists of 16 residues. V lost 3 bases and J lost 2; bases outside the gene matches: 7.

The V and J genes are TRBV2 and TRBJ1-4, with 7 positions matching TRBD1. Germline V lookup: CDR1 SNHLY, CDR2 FYNNEI. The CDR3 covers 12 residues. V trimming: 0 bases; J trimming: 17 bases; junction bases outside the gene matches: 6. Here the CDR3 reads CASSEARDSGFF. The CDR3 nucleotides read TGTGCCAGCAGTGAAGCCCGGGACAGCGGTTTTTTT.

The V and J genes are TRBV27 and TRBJ1-5, with 9 nucleotides matching TRBD1. The germline V gene encodes CDR1 MNHEY and CDR2 SMNVEV (reference sequence). The CDR3 has 17 amino acids. V lost 3 bases and J lost 7; bases outside the gene matches: 13. This CDR3 reads CASSFFGTGKLGQPQHF. DNA of the CDR3: TGTGCCAGCAGTTTTTTTGGGACAGGGAAGTTGGGACAGCCCCAGCATTTT.

The chain joins TRBV7-2 to TRBJ1-5; TRBD1 aligns across 7 bases. V lost 5 bases, J lost 4 bases, and 5 bases stayed unmatched. CDR3 length: 14 residues. In germline, CDR1 is SGHTA, CDR2 FQGNSA. The CDR3 reads CASSVRGANQPQHF. For the CDR3, the DNA is TGTGCCAGCAGCGTCAGGGGGGCGAATCAGCCCCAGCATTTT.

The V and J genes are TRBV10-3 and TRBJ2-7, with D perhaps matching TRBD2 (5 bases). V was pared by 4 bases and J by 6 bases, with 10 bases between. Germline-derived CDR1 and CDR2 are ENHRY and SYGVKD. This CDR3 contains 12 residues. The CDR3 region has the DNA TGTGCCATCAGTGCTAGCAACGGCGAGCAGTACTTC. It encodes CAISASNGEQYF.

The count of this clone is one. The chain is built from TRBV5-6 and TRBJ1-3; 8 bases fit TRBD1. Germline V gene sequence: CDR1 SGHDT, CDR2 YYEEEE. The V segment lost 1 base and the J segment 0 bases; nucleotides outside the gene matches: 6. This CDR3 has 17 amino acids. For the CDR3, the DNA is TGTGCCAGCAGCTTGAGGGACAGGCCACGCTCTGGAAACACCATATATTTT. Protein: CASSLRDRPRSGNTIYF.

The chain links TRBV6-5 to TRBJ2-3; 10 nucleotides line up with TRBD2. The CDR3 covers 15 residues. In germline, CDR1 is MNHEY, CDR2 SVGAGI. Losses at the gene ends were 6 bases for V and 5 bases for J; bases not matched to a gene: 8. In DNA form, the CDR3 reads TGTGCCAGCAGCCTTAGCGGGAGGTATGGAGATACGCAGTATTTT. Translation: CASSLSGRYGDTQYF.

This chain connects TRBV5-1 to TRBJ2-2; 11 nucleotides line up with TRBD1. The CDR3 is made up of 16 amino acids. The germline V gene encodes CDR1 SGHRS and CDR2 YFSETQ. With 4 bases clipped from V and 5 bases from J, the junction kept 7 bases outside the gene matches. CDR3 nucleotides: TGCGCCAGCAGCGGGGGGACAGGGGGAAGAACCGGGGAGCTGTTTTTT. It encodes CASSGGTGGRTGELFF. The full variable domain, in which reference TRBV5-1 and TRBJ2-2 provide the parts outside the CDR3, is KAGVTQTPRYLIKTRGQQVTLSCSPISGHRSVSWYQQTPGQGLQFLFEYFSETQRNKGNFPGRFSGRQFSNSRSEMNVSTLELGDSALYLCASSGGTGGRTGELFFGEGSRLTVL.

The V and J genes are TRBV7-2 and TRBJ1-1; D uncertain. The CDR3 runs to 13 residues. Germline CDR1 reads SGHTA; CDR2 reads FQGNSA. V lost 4 bases, J lost 3 bases, and 9 bases lay in between. CDR3 DNA sequence: TGTGCCAGCAGCTCTATAAGTCACACTGAAGCTTTCTTT. It codes for CASSSISHTEAFF. The full variable domain, with the rest looked up from reference TRBV7-2 and TRBJ1-1, is GAGVSQSPSNKVTEKGKDVELRCDPISGHTALYWYRQSLGQGLEFLIYFQGNSAPDKSGLPSDRFSAERTGGSVSTLTIQRTQQEDSAVYLCASSSISHTEAFFGQGTRLTVV.